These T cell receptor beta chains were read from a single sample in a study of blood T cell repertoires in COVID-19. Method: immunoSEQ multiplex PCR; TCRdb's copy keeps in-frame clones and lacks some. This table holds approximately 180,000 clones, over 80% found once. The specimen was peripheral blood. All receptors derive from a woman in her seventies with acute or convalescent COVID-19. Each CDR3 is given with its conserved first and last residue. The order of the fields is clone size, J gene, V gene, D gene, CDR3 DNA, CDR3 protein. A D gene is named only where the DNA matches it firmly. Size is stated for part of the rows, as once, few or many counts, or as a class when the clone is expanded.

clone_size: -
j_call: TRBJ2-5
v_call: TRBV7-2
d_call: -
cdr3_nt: TGTGCCAGTTCACGGGCAGGGGCCCAAGAGACCCAGTACTTC
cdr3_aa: CASSRAGAQETQYF

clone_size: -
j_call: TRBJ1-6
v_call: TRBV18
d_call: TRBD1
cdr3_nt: TGTGCCAGCTCCCCCGGGACAGATAATTCACCCCTCCACTTT
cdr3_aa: CASSPGTDNSPLHF

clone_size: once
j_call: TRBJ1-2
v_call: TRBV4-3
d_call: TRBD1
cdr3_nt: TGCGCCAGCAGCCAGGATCGGTCCGGGACAGGGCCCTATGGCTACACCTTC
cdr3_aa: CASSQDRSGTGPYGYTF

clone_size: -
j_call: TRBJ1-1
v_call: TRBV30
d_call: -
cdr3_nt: TGTGCCTGGACAGGGGTGGGTGAAGCTTTCTTT
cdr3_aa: CAWTGVGEAFF

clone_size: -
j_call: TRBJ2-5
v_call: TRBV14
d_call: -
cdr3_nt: TGTGCCAGCAGCCAAGCCGGGGTCAGAGAGACCCAGTACTTC
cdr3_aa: CASSQAGVRETQYF

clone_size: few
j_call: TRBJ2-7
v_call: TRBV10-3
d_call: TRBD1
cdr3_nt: TGTGCCATCAGGGGGACAGAGGTTACCGTGGAGCAGTACTTC
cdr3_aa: CAIRGTEVTVEQYF

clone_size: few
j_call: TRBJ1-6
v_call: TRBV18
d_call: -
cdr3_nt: TGTGCCAGCCAGGCAGGGGATAATTCACCCCTCCACTTT
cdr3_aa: CASQAGDNSPLHF

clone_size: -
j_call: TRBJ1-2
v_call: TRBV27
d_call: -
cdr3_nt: TGTGCCAGGTTACAGGGTAACTATGGCTACACCTTC
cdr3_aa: CARLQGNYGYTF

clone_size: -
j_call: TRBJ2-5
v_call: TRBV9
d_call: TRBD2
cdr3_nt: TGTGCCAGCAGCGTAGCTGCGTCTAGCGGGAGCGAGACCCAGTACTTC
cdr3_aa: CASSVAASSGSETQYF

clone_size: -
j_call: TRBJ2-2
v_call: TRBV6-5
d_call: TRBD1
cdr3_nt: TGTGCCAGCAGTCGGGACAGTCTGAACGCCGGGGAGCTGTTTTTT
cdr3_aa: CASSRDSLNAGELFF

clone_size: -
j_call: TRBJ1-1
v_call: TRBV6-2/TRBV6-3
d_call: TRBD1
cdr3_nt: TGTGCCAGCAGCCAGGGACAGGGGAACACTGAAGCTTTCTTT
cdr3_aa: CASSQGQGNTEAFF